Here is one TCR beta chain with its context. Its specificity is not known. Mixed chimerism was transient after nonmyeloablative marrow transplants from related graft donors. Unstimulated regulatory T cells (CD4+CD25+CD127-), CD4+CD25- non-regulatory cells, CD4 and CD8 cells were FACS-sorted from thawed PBMCs. The data were obtained in a study of Tregs in tolerant kidney transplant recipients. Findings of the study overall: The small number of patients limits these findings pending further validation. This study did not directly address biological reproducibility. Antigen-driven expansion was suggested because donor-specific Tregs expanded more than all Tregs in tolerant patients.

Profiled with immunoSEQ multiplex PCR; TCRdb holds only in-frame clones, not every one. The data hold 65,000 to 85,000 clones, with roughly nine tenths observed a single time. In germline, CDR1 is SGHRS, CDR2 YFSETQ. The CDR3 contains 16 residues. V lost 0 bases and J lost 2, with 11 bases in between. The rearrangement joins TRBV5-1 to TRBJ2-2; D perhaps matches TRBD2 (6 bases). This TCR came from a human patient who received a combined kidney and bone marrow transplant. Some T cells may originate from the graft donor. The sample in question was CD4+ T cells from blood (PBMCs), obtained 24 months after the transplant. The CDR3 coding sequence is TGCGCCAGCAGCTTGGACGGGGGAAAAAACACCGGGGAGCTGTTTTTT. This sequence encodes CASSLDGGKNTGELFF.